This TCR beta chain appears in the sequencing data of a study of Graves' ophthalmopathy and Graves' hyperthyroidism (dated by TCRdb to between 2018 and 2020). About the investigation overall: Peripheral blood was collected before any treatment was given, at the time of initial diagnosis. To tell Graves' ophthalmopathy apart from Graves' hyperthyroidism, and to predict which patients would progress to ophthalmopathy, the study relied on TCR beta repertoire signatures. In total, over 130 blood samples were TCR-sequenced: under 45 ophthalmopathy, some 80 hyperthyroidism and about 17 hyperthyroidism-to-ophthalmopathy patients. A discovery set of 95 to 100 patients (roughly 41 ophthalmopathy, fewer than 60 stable hyperthyroidism) was enrolled to explore V-J signatures distinguishing ophthalmopathy from hyperthyroidism. For independent validation, a separate cohort was made up of approximately 18 hyperthyroidism patients plus 17 patients who later progressed from hyperthyroidism to ophthalmopathy. In over 5 hyperthyroidism patients, the T-cell repertoire of thyroid tissue was compared with the T-cell repertoire of blood. After sampling, hyperthyroidism patients received methimazole starting at 30 mg daily, and ophthalmopathy patients received high-dose intravenous methylprednisolone. The roughly 91 discovery patients were randomly divided into training and test sets at a 7:3 ratio. Summary of the overall study and its limitations: In cross-validation, the 13-signature model distinguished ophthalmopathy from stable hyperthyroidism with almost 90% sensitivity and around 81% specificity, and in the test set the corresponding values were approximately 79% and 70%. Most expanded thyroid clonotypes with a frequency above 0.001 also appeared in blood, which suggests that blood repertoires may reflect the immune response in the thyroid. No statistical method was used to predetermine the sample size, and group allocation was not hidden from the investigators. In validation, the model predicted ophthalmopathy progression with about 70% sensitivity and roughly 78% specificity; roughly eleven predicted patients were CT-confirmed with GO in a median of around 6 months.

For repertoire sequencing, TCR beta CDR3 regions were amplified from RNA transcripts. A first-round RT-PCR used HTBI primers with the Qiagen OneStep RT-PCR kit, followed by a second-round multiplex PCR, size selection and purification. Libraries were sequenced paired-end with 100 bp reads on an Illumina HiSeq2000. In the source study's methods: SOAPnuke was used to process the reads, removing any read that contained adapters or uncalled bases, had a mean Phred below 15, or lacked an exact match to the constant primer or identifier. High-quality paired reads were merged with COPE v1.2.5. Each unique nucleotide sequence was treated as a clonotype, and MiTCR v1.1 was used to align the clonotypes to the IMGT TRB V, D and J references. Only V-J combinations with frequency above 0.0001 were analysed, covering about 99% of repertoires. For each V-J combination, a TCR clonal expansion and chaos score was defined as the ratio of F50 clonal expansion to chaos observed in the TCRdist matrix. Welch's t-statistics and random forest were used to reduce the features to 10 to 15 V-J combinations, which were then used as input to a naive Bayes classifier. The Morisita-Horn index was used to measure how similar the thyroid and blood repertoires were. TCRdb handled the public reads itself, with Q25 trimming in fastp and clone calling in MiXCR, and kept productive beta chains. Entries are consolidated by CDR3 protein sequence, retaining the most common genes and DNA. In this record, the V and J calls reflect TCRdb's handling and not the investigators' own analysis. The sample table holds about half a million distinct CDR3 sequences, of which approximately 14% were seen once. The ten largest clones add up to 8% to 10% of the sample.

Ophthalmopathy patients were characterized by moderately to severely active disease, a Clinical Activity Score of at least 3, a NOSPECS grade of at least 4, and a disease duration under 3 months. Anyone with other autoimmune diseases, uncontrolled infections, pregnancy or lactation was excluded from the study. Clinical symptoms, serum thyroxine, TRAb, thyroid ultrasound and orbital computed tomography formed the basis of the diagnosis. PBMCs were isolated from 8 to 10 ml of fresh peripheral blood by Ficoll-Paque density gradient centrifugation. Total RNA was extracted using Trizol reagent, and RNA quality was checked on an Agilent 2100 Bioanalyzer. This clonotype was observed at least ten times. This receptor's antigen is unknown. Base qualities are not recorded, but no much larger clone differs from it by a single base. From its cysteine to its phenylalanine, the CDR3 spans 13 amino acids. CDR3 DNA is the only sequence kept; it has 39 bases, read in frame from the first base. Per the germline V gene (reference sequence), DFQATT is the CDR1 and SNEGSKA is the CDR2. Between the V and J ends, shortened by 1 base and 2 bases respectively, the junction contains 9 bases.

The sequence was obtained from a woman aged 30 to 39 with Graves' ophthalmopathy. Donor details come from another sample of the same person, matched by shared clones. The chain is assembled from TRBV20-1 and TRBJ2-7; the D gene remains uncertain. Sequencing was carried out using blood. The CDR3 sequence is CSARVDPPYEQYF. The nucleotide sequence is given as TGCAGTGCTAGAGTTGACCCTCCCTACGAGCAGTACTTC.